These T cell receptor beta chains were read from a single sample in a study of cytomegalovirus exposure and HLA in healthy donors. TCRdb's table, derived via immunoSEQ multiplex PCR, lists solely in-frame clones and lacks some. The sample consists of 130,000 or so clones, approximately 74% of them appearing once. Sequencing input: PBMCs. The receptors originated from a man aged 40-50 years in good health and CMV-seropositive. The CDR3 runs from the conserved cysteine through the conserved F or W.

CASSLGQGAYEQYF,TRBJ2-7,TRBV9
CASTRDSYEQYF,NA,TRBV2
CASSYPEKGAYNEQFF,TRBJ2-1,TRBV7-9
CASSFRDRTYEQYF,TRBJ2-7,TRBV27
CAWSRGGLSYNEQFF,TRBJ2-1,TRBV30
CASRGQWTTPSEQYF,TRBJ2-7,TRBV6-5
CASGPSGTPYNEQFF,TRBJ2-1,TRBV12-5
CASSYLQGGEKLFF,TRBJ1-4,TRBV6-5
CASSQGQGAGTDTQYF,TRBJ2-3,TRBV4-1
CASSLAPPKTQYF,TRBJ2-5,TRBV28
CASSLSGTGGQSPLHF,TRBJ1-6,TRBV5-1